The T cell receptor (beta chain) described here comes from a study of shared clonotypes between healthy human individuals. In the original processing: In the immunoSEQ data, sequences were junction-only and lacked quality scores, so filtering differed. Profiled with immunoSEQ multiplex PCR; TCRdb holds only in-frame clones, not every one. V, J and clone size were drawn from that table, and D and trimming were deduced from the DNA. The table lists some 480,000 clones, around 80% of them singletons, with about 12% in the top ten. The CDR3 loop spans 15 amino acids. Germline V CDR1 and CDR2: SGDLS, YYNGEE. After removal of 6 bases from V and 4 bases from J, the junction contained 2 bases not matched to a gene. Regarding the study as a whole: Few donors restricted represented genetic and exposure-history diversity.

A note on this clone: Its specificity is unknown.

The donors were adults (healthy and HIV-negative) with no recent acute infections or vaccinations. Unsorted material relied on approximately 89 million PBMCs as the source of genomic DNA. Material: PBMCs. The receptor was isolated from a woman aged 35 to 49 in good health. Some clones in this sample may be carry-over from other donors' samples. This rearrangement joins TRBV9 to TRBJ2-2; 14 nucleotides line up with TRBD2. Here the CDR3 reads CASTGTSGSTGELFF. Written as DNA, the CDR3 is TGTGCCAGCACTGGGACTAGCGGGAGCACCGGGGAGCTGTTTTTT.